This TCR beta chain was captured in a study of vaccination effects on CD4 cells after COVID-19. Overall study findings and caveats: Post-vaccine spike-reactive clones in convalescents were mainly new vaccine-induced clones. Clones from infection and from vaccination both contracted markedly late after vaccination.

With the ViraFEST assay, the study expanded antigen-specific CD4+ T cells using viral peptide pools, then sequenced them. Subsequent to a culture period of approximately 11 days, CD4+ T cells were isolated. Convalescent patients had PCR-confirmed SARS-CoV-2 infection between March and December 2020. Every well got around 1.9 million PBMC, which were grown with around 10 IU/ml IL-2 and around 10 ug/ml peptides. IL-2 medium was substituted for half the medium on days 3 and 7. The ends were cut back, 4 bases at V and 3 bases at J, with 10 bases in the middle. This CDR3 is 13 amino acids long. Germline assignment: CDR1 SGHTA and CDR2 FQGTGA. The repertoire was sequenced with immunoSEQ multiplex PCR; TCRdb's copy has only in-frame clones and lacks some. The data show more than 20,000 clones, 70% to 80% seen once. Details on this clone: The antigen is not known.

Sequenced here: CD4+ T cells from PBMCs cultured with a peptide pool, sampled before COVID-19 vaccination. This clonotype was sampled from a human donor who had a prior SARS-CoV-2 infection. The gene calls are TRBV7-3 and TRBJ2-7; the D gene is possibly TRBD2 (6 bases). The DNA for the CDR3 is TGTGCCAGCAGCTGGGGAGGAGACTACGAGCAGTACTTC. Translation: CASSWGGDYEQYF.